The present TCR beta chain was sequenced within a study of blood T cell repertoires in COVID-19. Study details: Sites across the United States, Italy and Spain contributed samples from acute and convalescent COVID-19. T cells, B-cell-depleted T cells, or PBMCs provided the cDNA or gDNA that served as material.

This clone has just a few counts. Germline assignment: CDR1 SQVTM and CDR2 ANQGSEA. The CDR3 covers 13 residues. Trimming removed 6 bases from V and 5 bases from J, with 15 bases in between. Original processing methods: Reference gene primer amplification gave nucleated cell count estimates. Data came from immunoSEQ multiplex PCR; TCRdb stores just in-frame clones and leaves some out. D and trimming were read from the DNA, whereas the V and J calls and clone size are those reported in that table. The sample holds 100,000 or so clones, roughly four fifths seen once. Sequencing used peripheral blood. The receptor's source is a woman in her seventies with acute or convalescent COVID-19. The chain recombines TRBV29-1 with TRBJ2-3, with a possible D match to TRBD2 (6 bases). CDR3 loop: CSVRSMEGDTQYF. DNA for the CDR3: TGCAGCGTCCGGTCGATGGAGGGAGATACGCAGTATTTT.